Listed here is a single T cell receptor beta chain. Study processing details: Reference gene primers were amplified, and this amplification served to estimate nucleated cell counts. TCRdb's copy holds only in-frame clones and misses some; the assay was immunoSEQ multiplex PCR. V, J and clone size were drawn from that table, and D and trimming were deduced from the DNA. The table has around 150,000 clones, approximately 91% seen once; the top ten hold roughly 2.1%. This sample stems from a study of blood T cell repertoires in COVID-19. Study context: The study drew acute and convalescent COVID-19 samples from the United States, Italy and Spain. From T cells, B-cell-depleted T cells, or PBMCs came the material, which was cDNA or gDNA.

V gave up 3 bases and J gave up 8 bases, with 12 bases separating them. In germline, CDR1 is LGHDT, CDR2 YNNKEL (reference sequence). CDR3 size: 13 residues. The receptor was isolated from a man aged 18-30 years with acute or convalescent COVID-19. This chain uses TRBV3-1 (or the pseudogene TRBV3-2) with TRBJ2-3, with D maybe TRBD2 (6 bases). Sequenced: peripheral blood. The CDR3: CASSQAPGVTQYF. CDR3 sequence (DNA): TGTGCCAGCAGCCAGGCGCCGGGAGTTACGCAGTATTTT.